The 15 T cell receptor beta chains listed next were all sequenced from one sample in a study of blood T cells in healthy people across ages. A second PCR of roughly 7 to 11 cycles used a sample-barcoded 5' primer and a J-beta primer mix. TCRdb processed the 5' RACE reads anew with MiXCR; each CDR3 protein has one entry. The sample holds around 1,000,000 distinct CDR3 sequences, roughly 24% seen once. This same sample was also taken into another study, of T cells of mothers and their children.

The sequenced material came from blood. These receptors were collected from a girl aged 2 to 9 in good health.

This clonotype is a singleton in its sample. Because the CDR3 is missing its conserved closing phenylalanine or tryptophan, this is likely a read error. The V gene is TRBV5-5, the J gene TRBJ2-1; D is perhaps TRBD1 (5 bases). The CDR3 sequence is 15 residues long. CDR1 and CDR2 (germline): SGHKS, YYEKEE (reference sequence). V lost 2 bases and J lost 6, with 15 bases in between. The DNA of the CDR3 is TGTGCCAGCAGCTTAACAGGAGTGGGCGTCAATGAGCAGTTCTCC. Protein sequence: CASSLTGVGVNEQFS.

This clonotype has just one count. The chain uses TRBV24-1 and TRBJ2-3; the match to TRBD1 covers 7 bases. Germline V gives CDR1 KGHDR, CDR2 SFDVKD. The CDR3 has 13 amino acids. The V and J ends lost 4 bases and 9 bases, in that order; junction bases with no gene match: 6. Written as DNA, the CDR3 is TGTGCCACCAGTGAGAGGGGACAGTCGACGCAGTATTTT. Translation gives CATSERGQSTQYF.

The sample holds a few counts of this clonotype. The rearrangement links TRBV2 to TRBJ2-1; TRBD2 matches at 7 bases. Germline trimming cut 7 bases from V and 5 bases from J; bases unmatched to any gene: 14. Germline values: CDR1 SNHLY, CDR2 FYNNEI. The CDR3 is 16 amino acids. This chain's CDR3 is CASNQRAGEFDNEQFF. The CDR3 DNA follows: TGTGCCAGCAATCAGAGGGCGGGAGAATTTGACAATGAGCAGTTCTTC.

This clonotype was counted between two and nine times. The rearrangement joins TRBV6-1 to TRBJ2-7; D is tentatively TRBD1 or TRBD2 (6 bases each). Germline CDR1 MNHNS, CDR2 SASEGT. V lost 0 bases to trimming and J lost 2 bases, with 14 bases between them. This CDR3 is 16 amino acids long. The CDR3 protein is CASSEAAGGEAYEQYF. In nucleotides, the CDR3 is TGTGCCAGCAGTGAAGCGGCCGGGGGCGAGGCCTACGAGCAGTACTTC.

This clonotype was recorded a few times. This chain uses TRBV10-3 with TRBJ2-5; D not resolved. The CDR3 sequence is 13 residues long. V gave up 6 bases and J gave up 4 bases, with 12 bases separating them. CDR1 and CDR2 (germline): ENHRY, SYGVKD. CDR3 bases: TGTGCCATCAGGGGCATCACGGGAGAGACCCAGTACTTC. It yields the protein CAIRGITGETQYF.

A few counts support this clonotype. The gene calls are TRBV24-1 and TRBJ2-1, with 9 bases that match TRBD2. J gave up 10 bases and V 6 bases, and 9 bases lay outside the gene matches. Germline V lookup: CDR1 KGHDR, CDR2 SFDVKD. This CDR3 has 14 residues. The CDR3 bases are TGTGCCACCAGTAGTTTAGGCGGGAGGGCGGAGCAGTTCTTC. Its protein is CATSSLGGRAEQFF.

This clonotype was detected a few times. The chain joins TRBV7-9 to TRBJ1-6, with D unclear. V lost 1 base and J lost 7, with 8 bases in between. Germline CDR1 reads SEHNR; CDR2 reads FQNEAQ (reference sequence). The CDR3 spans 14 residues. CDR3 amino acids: CASSLVIGNSPLHF. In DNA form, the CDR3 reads TGTGCCAGCAGCTTAGTAATCGGGAATTCACCCCTCCACTTT.

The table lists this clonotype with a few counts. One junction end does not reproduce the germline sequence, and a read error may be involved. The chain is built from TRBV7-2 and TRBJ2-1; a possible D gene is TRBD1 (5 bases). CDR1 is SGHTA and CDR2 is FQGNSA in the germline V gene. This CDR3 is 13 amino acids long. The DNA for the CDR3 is TGTGCCAGCAGCTTAGAGGGGCTCATGGCCCTGTACTTC. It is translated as CASSLEGLMALYF.

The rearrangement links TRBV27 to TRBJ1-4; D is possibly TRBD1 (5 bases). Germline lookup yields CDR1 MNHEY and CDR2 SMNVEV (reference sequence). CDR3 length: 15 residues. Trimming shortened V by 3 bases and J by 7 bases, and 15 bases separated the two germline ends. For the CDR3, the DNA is TGTGCCAGCAGTTTCCTGGGGGATAGTAGTGAAAAACTGTTTTTT. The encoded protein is CASSFLGDSSEKLFF. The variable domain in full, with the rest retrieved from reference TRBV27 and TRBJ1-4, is EAQVTQNPRYLITVTGKKLTVTCSQNMNHEYMSWYRQDPGLGLRQIYYSMNVEVTDKGDVPEGYKVSRKEKRNFPLILESPSPNQTSLYFCASSFLGDSSEKLFFGSGTQLSVL.

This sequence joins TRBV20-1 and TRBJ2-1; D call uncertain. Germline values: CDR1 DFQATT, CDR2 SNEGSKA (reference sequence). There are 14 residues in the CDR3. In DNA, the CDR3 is TGCAGCTTATTACGAACTGGGACCTACAATGAGCAGTTCTTC. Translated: CSLLRTGTYNEQFF.

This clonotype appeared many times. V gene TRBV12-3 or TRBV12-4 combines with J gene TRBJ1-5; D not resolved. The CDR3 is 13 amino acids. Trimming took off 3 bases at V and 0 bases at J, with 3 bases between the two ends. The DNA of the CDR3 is TGTGCCAGCAGTTTGACTAGCAATCAGCCCCAGCATTTT. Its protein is CASSLTSNQPQHF.

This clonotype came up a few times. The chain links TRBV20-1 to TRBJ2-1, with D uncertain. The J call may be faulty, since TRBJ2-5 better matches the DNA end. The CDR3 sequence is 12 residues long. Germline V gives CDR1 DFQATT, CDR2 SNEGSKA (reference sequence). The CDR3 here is CSAHSDLETQYF. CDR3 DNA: TGCAGTGCTCACTCCGATCTGGAGACCCAGTACTTC.

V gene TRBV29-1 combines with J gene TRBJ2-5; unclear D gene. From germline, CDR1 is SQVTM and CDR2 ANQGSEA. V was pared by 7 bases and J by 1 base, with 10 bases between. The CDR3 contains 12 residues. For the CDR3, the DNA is TGCAGCGCGTGGCTGATCCAAGAGACCCAGTACTTC. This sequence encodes CSAWLIQETQYF.

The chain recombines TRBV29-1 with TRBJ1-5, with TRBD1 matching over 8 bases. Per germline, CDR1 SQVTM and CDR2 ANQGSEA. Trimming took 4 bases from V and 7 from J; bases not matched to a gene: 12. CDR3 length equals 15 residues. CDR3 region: CSVGSGQGGGQPQHF. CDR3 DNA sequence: TGCAGCGTTGGGTCCGGACAGGGAGGAGGACAGCCCCAGCATTTT.

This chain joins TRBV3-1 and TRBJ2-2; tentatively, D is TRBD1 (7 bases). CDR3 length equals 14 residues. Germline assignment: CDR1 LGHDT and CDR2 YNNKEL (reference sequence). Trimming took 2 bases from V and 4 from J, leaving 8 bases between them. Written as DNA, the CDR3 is TGTGCCAGCAGCCAACAGGGGGGCACCGGGGAGCTGTTTTTT. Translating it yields CASSQQGGTGELFF.